A single sample is the source of the 9 T cell receptor beta chains below, sequenced in a study of shared clonotypes between healthy human individuals. Method: immunoSEQ multiplex PCR; TCRdb's copy keeps in-frame clones and lacks some. Seen here are around 2,000,000 clones, 85% to 95% observed once, and the top ten hold 0.9% to 1.4%. CD8 cells regarded as naive lacked CD45RO, were positively chosen for CCR7, and omitted terminally differentiated effector memory CD45RA+ cells. The specimen was naive CD8+ T cells sorted from blood. The receptors here all came from a young man in good health.

The chain is built from TRBV6-1 and TRBJ2-7; no clear D. Germline lookup yields CDR1 MNHNS and CDR2 SASEGT. V was pared by 4 bases and J by 5 bases, with 18 bases between. The CDR3 covers 15 residues. CDR3 residues: CASSGAAIWVDEQYF. The CDR3 nucleotides are TGTGCCAGCAGTGGGGCAGCGATTTGGGTAGACGAGCAGTACTTC.

V and J are TRBV9 and TRBJ1-1; 7 bases align to TRBD1. CDR1 and CDR2 (germline): SGDLS, YYNGEE. The CDR3 spans 15 residues. Losses at the gene ends were 3 bases for V and 0 bases for J; bases not matched to a gene: 5. The CDR3 loop is CASSGQTGMNTEAFF. DNA for the CDR3: TGTGCCAGCAGCGGACAGACAGGGATGAACACTGAAGCTTTCTTT.

The chain employs TRBV21-1 and TRBJ2-3. TRBV21-1 is a listed pseudogene. The CDR3 length is 14 residues. CDR3 residues: CASSKSGPPDTQYF. CDR3 coding DNA: TGTGCCAGCAGCAAATCTGGACCTCCAGATACGCAGTATTTT.

This sequence joins TRBV10-3 and TRBJ1-1; D ambiguous. Trimming stripped 0 bases from V and 7 bases from J, with 6 bases between. Germline V gene data show CDR1 as ENHRY and CDR2 as SYGVKD. CDR3 length: 12 amino acids. The CDR3 sequence: CAISESSYEAFF. In nucleotides, the CDR3 is TGTGCCATCAGTGAGTCATCCTATGAAGCTTTCTTT.

The V gene is TRBV27, the J gene TRBJ2-7; D not certain. This CDR3 is built from 14 residues. The germline V gene encodes CDR1 MNHEY and CDR2 SMNVEV (reference sequence). V gave up 3 bases and J gave up 3 bases, with 12 bases separating them. The DNA for the CDR3 is TGTGCCAGCAGTTTTGCACAGTCCAACTACGAGCAGTACTTC. Residues: CASSFAQSNYEQYF.

The gene calls are TRBV19 and TRBJ2-2, with TRBD1 identical over 11 bases. Germline assignment: CDR1 LNHDA and CDR2 SQIVND (reference sequence). V shed 9 bases and J 7 bases; nucleotides not matched to a gene: 4. The CDR3 length is 13 residues. Here the CDR3 reads CASQGQGDGELFF. CDR3 nucleotides: TGTGCCAGCCAGGGACAGGGGGACGGGGAGCTGTTTTTT.

To note about this clone: In the same sample, other DNA sequences code for this CDR3. The chain carries TRBV28 and TRBJ1-3, with D perhaps TRBD1 (5 bases). CDR1 and CDR2 (germline): MDHEN, SYDVKM. With 3 bases removed from V and 3 bases from J, the gap between germline ends came to 9 bases. This CDR3 comprises 14 residues. CDR3 protein: CASSFRVSGNTIYF. The CDR3 bases are TGTGCCAGCAGTTTCAGGGTTAGTGGAAACACCATATATTTT.

The V gene is TRBV4-1, the J gene TRBJ2-7; D ambiguous. Looked up from germline, CDR1 is MGHRA and CDR2 is YSYEKL. V lost 0 bases to trimming and J lost 5 bases, with 5 bases between them. CDR3 length: 12 amino acids. The CDR3 DNA reads TGCGCCAGCAGCCAAGATAGGGACGAGCAGTACTTC. It yields the protein CASSQDRDEQYF.

Only one count was recorded for this clone. The chain is built from TRBV5-8 and TRBJ2-7, with TRBD1 matching 11 bases. CDR3 length: 15 residues. Germline loops: CDR1 SGHTS, CDR2 YDEGEE. V dropped 4 bases and J dropped 0; count of bases not matched to a gene: 3. CDR3 sequence (DNA): TGTGCCAGCAGCCTAGGGACAGGGGGCTCCTACGAGCAGTACTTC. Translation gives CASSLGTGGSYEQYF.